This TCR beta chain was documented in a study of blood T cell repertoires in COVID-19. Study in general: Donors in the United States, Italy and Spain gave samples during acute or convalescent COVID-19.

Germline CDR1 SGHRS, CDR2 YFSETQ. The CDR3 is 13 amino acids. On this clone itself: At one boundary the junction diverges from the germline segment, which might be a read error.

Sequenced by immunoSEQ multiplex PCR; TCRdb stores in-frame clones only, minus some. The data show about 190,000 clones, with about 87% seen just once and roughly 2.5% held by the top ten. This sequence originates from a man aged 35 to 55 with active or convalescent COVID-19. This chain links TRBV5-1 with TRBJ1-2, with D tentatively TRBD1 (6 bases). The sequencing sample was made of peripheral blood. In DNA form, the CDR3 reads TGCGCCCGCAGTCGGGGGGGGCGAGATGGCTACACCTTC. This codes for CARSRGGRDGYTF.